This T cell receptor beta chain was documented in a study of human T cells and chemical hapten exposure. Specified time point: healthy volunteer bleed at 2 weeks. Researchers extracted total RNA from unfractionated whole blood. The CDR3 consists of 15 residues. Germline CDR1 reads MDHEN; CDR2 reads SYDVKM. The V end lost 6 bases, the J end lost 4 bases, and 17 bases lay between the germline ends. Individual cDNA molecules (in the library) carried attached unique molecular identifiers. From the RACE reads, TCRdb called clonotypes with MiXCR, one entry per CDR3 protein. Of tens of thousands of distinct CDR3 sequences in the sample, approximately 8.2% were seen once.

The chain is built from TRBV28 and TRBJ2-3, with a possible D match to TRBD2 (6 bases). This TCR was sampled from a female donor in good health. Some clones in this sample may be carry-over from other donors' samples. The sample taken for sequencing was whole blood. The CDR3 protein is CASSLSGSAADTQYF. Here the CDR3 DNA reads TGTGCCAGCAGCCTCAGCGGGTCTGCCGCAGATACGCAGTATTTT.